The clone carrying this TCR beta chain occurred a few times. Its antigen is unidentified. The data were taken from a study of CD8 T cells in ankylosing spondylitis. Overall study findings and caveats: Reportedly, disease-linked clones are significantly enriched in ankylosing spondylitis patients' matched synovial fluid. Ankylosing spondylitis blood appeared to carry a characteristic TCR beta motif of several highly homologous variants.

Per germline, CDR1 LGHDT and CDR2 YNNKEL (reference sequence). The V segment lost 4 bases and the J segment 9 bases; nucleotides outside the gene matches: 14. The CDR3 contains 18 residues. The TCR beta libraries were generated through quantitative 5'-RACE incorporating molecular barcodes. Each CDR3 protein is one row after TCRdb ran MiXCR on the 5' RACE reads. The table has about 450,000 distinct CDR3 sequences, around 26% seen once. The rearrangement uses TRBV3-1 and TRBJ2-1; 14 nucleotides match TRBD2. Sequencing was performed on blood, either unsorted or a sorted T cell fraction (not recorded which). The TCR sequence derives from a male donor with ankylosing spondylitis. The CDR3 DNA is TGTGCCAGCAGCCTAGAACCCCCGGGACTAGCGGGAGCGTCTGAGCAGTTCTTC. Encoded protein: CASSLEPPGLAGASEQFF.